The entry that follows covers one T cell receptor beta chain sequence. The data were taken from a study of shared T cell receptors in the human thymus. Measured with immunoSEQ multiplex PCR; TCRdb has only the in-frame clones, and not every one. Of some 720,000 clones listed, 88% are singletons. In germline, CDR1 is SGHNT, CDR2 YENEEA. V lost 3 bases and J lost 6, with 13 bases in between. This CDR3 is built from 14 residues. The same data also contributed to another study, on human thymus T cells. That paper adds: During corrective heart surgery, resections were taken, and the thymus tissue came from them. It looked as if thymic and blood repertoires used V and J genes in a biased way. Unrelated individuals were reported by related research to share highly overlapping thymic repertoires.

The clonotype originates from a boy under two years old with a congenital heart defect. The specimen was thymocytes. J is TRBJ2-3 and V is TRBV11-3, with TRBD2 as a possible D gene (6 bases). CDR3 residues: CASSFLAVTDTQYF. DNA of the CDR3: TGTGCCAGCAGCTTCTTAGCGGTGACGGATACGCAGTATTTT.